Sequencing of this T cell receptor beta chain was carried out in a study of T-cell reconstitution after alpha-beta-depleted transplantation in children. Overall study results and limits: One year after transplant, T-cell counts and diversity came mostly from newly produced T cells. Where alpha-beta T cells came from about two months after transplant was reportedly several hundred expanded graft clones.

This sample's TCRbeta library carried unique molecular identifier barcodes. TCRdb passed the PCR reads through MiXCR, listing each CDR3 protein once. The sample lists over 450,000 distinct CDR3 sequences, roughly a tenth seen once, with about 2.1% in the top ten. This clonotype was picked up many times. Its antigen is not identified. The source was PBMCs, collected before TCRalphabeta/CD19-depleted stem cell transplant. This receptor was identified in a child under 10 years old with inherited bone marrow failure, due to receive a stem cell transplant.

The CDR3 DNA sequence: TGTGCCAGCAGCTTGGTCGGACTAGCGGGAGATGAGCAGTACTTC. Translating it yields CASSLVGLAGDEQYF. This chain links TRBV7-2 with TRBJ2-7, with TRBD2 identical over 13 bases. The V gene end was trimmed by 3 bases and the J gene end by 7 bases; junction bases not matched to a gene: 6. CDR3 size: 15 residues. CDR1 is SGHTA and CDR2 is FQGNSA in the germline V gene.